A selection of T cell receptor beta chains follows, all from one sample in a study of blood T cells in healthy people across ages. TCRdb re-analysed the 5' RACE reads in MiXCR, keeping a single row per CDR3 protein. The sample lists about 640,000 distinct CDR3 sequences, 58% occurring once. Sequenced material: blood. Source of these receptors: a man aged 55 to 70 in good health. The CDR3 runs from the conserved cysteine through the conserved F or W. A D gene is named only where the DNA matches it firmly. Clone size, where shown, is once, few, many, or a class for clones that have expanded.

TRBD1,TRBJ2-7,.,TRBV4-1,TGCGCCAGCAGCCAGCGCGGACAGGGAGTGGGGGAGCAGTACTTC,CASSQRGQGVGEQYF
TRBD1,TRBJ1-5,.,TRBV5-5,TGTGCCAGCAGCGGGACAGGGGACAATCAGCCCCAGCATTTT,CASSGTGDNQPQHF
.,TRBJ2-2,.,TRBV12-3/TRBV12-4,TGTGCCACCCCGCGAGAAGGGGACACCGGGGAGCTGTTTTTT,CATPREGDTGELFF
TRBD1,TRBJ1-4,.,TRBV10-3,TGTGCCATCAGGAAGGGACAGGGAGGGGACAGGAGTGAAAAACTGTTTTTT,CAIRKGQGGDRSEKLFF
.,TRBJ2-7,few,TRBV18,TGTGCCAGCTCACCGCGGGACGGCGGCTACGAGCAGTACTTC,CASSPRDGGYEQYF
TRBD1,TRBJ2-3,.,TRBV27,TGTGCCAGCAGTCGCCGACAGGGGGCGGGTTCAGATACGCAGTATTTT,CASSRRQGAGSDTQYF
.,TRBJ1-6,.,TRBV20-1,TGCAGTGCTAGAGTCGGGGGAAATTCACCCCTCCACTTT,CSARVGGNSPLHF
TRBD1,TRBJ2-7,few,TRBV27,TGTGCCACTGCTAACCGGGACAGGCCCTACGAGCAGTACTTC,CATANRDRPYEQYF
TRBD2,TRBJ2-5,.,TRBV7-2,TGTGCCAGCGGCCCCGGACTAGCGAGGGAGACCCAGTACTTC,CASGPGLARETQYF
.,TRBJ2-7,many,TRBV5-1,TGCGCCAGCAGCTTGGTGAAGTACTTC,CASSLVKYF
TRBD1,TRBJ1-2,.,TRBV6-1,TGTGCCAGCAATCCGGCGGTAAACAGGGGGGATGGCTACACCTTC,CASNPAVNRGDGYTF
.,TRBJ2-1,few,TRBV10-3,TGTGCCATCAGTTACAGTTCGAGCTCCTACAATGAGCAGTTCTTC,CAISYSSSSYNEQFF
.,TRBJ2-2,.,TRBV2,TGTGCCAGCAATATTGGCCGCGGGGAGCTGTTTTTT,CASNIGRGELFF
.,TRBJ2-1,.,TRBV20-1,TGCAGTGCCAACCGGTTAGCGGATGAGCAGTTCTTC,CSANRLADEQFF
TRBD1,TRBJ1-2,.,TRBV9,TGTGCCAGCAGCGTAGACGGGACAGACTATGGCTACACCTTC,CASSVDGTDYGYTF
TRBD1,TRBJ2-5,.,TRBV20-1,TGCAGTGGCCTCCCCGGACAGGGGGCAGGGGAGACCCAGTACTTC,CSGLPGQGAGETQYF
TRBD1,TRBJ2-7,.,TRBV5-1,TGCGCCAGCAGCCATGGACAGGCCCCCTACGAGCAGTACTTC,CASSHGQAPYEQYF
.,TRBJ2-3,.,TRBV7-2,TGTGCCAGCAGCCCAGGGCCCGGTTGGGGTGTAGATACGCAGTATTTT,CASSPGPGWGVDTQYF
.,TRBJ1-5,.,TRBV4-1,TGCGCCAGCAGCCAAGGCGGAACCCAGCATTTT,CASSQGGTQHF
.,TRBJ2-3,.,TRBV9,TGTGCCAGCAGCGTAGGACTTACCACAGATACGCAGTATTTT,CASSVGLTTDTQYF
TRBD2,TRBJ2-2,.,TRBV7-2,TGTGCCAGCAGCCAATCAGGGACTAGTGGAATGGCCGGGGAGCTGTTTTTT,CASSQSGTSGMAGELFF
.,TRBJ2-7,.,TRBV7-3,TGTGCCAGCAGCTTCCCACCTAAAGACGAGCAGTACTTC,CASSFPPKDEQYF
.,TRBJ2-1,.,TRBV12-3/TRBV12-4,TGTGCCAGCAGCCCTAGTGGGTCAGGGCGGCGAGAGCAGTTCTTC,CASSPSGSGRREQFF
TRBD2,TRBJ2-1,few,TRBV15,TGTGCCACCAGCAGAGATTTAACTAGCGGGGCCTACAATGAGCAGTTCTTC,CATSRDLTSGAYNEQFF
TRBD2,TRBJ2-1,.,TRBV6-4,TGTGCCAGCAGTGACTCGACTAGCGGGGGGGCTGAGCAGTTCTTC,CASSDSTSGGAEQFF
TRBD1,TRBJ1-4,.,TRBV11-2,TGTGCCAGCAGCCAACCCCCAACAGGGGCAACTAATGAAAAACTGTTTTTT,CASSQPPTGATNEKLFF
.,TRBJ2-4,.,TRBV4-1,TGCGCCAGCAGCCAAGGGGCGCAGGGGAGGAACATTCAGTACTTC,CASSQGAQGRNIQYF